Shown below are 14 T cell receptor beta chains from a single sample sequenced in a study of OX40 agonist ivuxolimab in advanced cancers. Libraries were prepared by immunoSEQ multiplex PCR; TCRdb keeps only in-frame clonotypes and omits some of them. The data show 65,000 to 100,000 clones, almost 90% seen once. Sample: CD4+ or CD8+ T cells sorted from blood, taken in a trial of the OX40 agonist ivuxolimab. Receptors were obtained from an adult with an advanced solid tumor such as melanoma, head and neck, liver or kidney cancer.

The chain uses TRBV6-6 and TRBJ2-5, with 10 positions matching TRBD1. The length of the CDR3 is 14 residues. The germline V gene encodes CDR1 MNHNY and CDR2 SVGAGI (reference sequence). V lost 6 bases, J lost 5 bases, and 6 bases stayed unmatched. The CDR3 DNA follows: TGTGCCAGCAGATTGGACAGGGGGTTGGAGACCCAGTACTTC. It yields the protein CASRLDRGLETQYF.

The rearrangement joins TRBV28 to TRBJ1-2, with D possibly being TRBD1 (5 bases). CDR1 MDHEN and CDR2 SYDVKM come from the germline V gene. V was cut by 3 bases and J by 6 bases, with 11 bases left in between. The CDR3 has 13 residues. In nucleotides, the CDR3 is TGTGCCAGCAGTTTTTGGGCAGGGCATGGCTACACCTTC. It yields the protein CASSFWAGHGYTF.

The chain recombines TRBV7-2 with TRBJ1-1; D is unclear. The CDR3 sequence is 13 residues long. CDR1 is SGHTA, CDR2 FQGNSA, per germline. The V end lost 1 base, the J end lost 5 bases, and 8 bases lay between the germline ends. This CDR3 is CASSLGLLTEAFF. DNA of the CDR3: TGTGCCAGCAGCTTAGGTCTGTTGACTGAAGCTTTCTTT.

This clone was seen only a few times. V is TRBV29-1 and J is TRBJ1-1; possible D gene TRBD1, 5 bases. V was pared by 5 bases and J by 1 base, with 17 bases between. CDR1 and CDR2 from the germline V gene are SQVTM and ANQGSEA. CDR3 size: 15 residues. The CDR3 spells CSVSQDGAGNTEAFF. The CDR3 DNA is TGCAGCGTTTCCCAAGACGGGGCGGGGAACACTGAAGCTTTCTTT.

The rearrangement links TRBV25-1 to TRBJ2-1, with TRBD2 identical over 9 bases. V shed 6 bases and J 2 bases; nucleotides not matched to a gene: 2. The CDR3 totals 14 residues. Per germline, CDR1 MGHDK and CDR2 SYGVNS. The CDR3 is CASRRTSAYNEQFF. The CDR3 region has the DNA TGTGCCAGCAGAAGGACTAGCGCCTACAATGAGCAGTTCTTC.

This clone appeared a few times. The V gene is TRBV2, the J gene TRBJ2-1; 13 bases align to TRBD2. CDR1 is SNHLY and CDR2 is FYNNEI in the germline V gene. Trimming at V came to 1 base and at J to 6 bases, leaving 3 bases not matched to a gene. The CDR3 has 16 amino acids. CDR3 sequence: CASSEGGLAGANEQFF. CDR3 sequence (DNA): TGTGCCAGCAGTGAAGGAGGACTAGCGGGAGCCAATGAGCAGTTCTTC. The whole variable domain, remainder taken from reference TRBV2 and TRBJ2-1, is EPEVTQTPSHQVTQMGQEVILRCVPISNHLYFYWYRQILGQKVEFLVSFYNNEISEKSEIFDDQFSVERPDGSNFTLKIRSTKLEDSAMYFCASSEGGLAGANEQFFGPGTRLTVL.

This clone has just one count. The DNA for the CDR3 is TGTGCCAGCAGCTTAAACTTGGACTCCTACGAGCAGTACTTC. The encoded protein is CASSLNLDSYEQYF. This rearrangement joins TRBV7-2 to TRBJ2-7; D uncertain. The ends were cut back, 2 bases at V and 0 bases at J, with 8 bases in the middle. CDR1 is SGHTA, CDR2 FQGNSA, per germline. The CDR3 totals 14 residues.

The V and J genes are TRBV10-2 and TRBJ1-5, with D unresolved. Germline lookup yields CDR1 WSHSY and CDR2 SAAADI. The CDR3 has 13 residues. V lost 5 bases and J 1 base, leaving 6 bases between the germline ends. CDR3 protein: CASSPDSNQPQHF. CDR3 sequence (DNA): TGCGCCAGCAGTCCCGACAGCAATCAGCCCCAGCATTTT.

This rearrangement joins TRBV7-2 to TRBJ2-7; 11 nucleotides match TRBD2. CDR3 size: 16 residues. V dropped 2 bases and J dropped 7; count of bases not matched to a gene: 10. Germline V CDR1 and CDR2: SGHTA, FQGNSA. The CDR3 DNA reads TGTGCCAGCAGCTTACTTGGGACTAGCGGCTCCGGGGAGCAGTACTTC. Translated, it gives CASSLLGTSGSGEQYF.

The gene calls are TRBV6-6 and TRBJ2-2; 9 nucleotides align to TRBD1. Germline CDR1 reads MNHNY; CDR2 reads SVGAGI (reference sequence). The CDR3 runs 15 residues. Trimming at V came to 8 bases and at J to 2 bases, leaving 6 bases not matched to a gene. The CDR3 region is CASSKGQGNTGELFF. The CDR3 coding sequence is TGTGCCAGCTCTAAGGGACAGGGAAACACCGGGGAGCTGTTTTTT.

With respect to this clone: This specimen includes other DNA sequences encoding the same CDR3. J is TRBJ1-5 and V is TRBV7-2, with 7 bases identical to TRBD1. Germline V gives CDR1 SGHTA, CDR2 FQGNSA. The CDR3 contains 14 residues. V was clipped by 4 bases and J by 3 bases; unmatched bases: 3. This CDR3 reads CASSSRGNNQPQHF. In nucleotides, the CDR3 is TGTGCCAGCAGCTCCAGGGGGAACAATCAGCCCCAGCATTTT.

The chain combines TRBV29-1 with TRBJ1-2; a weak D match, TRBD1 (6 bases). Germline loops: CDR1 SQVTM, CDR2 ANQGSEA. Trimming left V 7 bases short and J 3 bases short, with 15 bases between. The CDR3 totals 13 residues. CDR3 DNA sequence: TGCAGCGCCAAGGGGGGGTATTACTATGGCTACACCTTC. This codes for CSAKGGYYYGYTF.

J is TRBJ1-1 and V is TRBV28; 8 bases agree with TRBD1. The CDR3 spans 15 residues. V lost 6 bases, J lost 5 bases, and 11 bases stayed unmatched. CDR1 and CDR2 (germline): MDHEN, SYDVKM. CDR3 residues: CASSGQGRLGTEAFF. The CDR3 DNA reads TGTGCCAGCAGCGGACAGGGAAGACTTGGGACTGAAGCTTTCTTT.

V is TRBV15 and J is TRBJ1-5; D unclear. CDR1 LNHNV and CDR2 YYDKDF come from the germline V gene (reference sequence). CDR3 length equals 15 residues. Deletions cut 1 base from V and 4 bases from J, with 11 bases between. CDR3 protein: CATSRGDNGNQPQHF. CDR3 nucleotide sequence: TGTGCCACCAGCAGAGGAGACAACGGTAATCAGCCCCAGCATTTT.